This T cell receptor beta chain originates from a study of blood T cell repertoires in COVID-19. Across the study: Samples came from the United States, Italy and Spain, spanning acute and convalescent COVID-19.

Germline-derived CDR1 and CDR2 are MNHEY and SMNVEV (reference sequence). CDR3 length: 13 residues. The ends were cut back, 4 bases at V and 14 bases at J, with 15 bases in the middle. This clone was picked up one time. TCRdb keeps only in-frame clones here, not all; method: immunoSEQ multiplex PCR. The table lists fewer than 110,000 clones, more than 80% of them singletons. This chain uses TRBV27 with TRBJ1-6, with D perhaps matching TRBD1 (5 bases). The sequenced material came from peripheral blood. The sequence was obtained from a man in his forties with active or convalescent COVID-19. This chain's CDR3 is CASSYGGVGSLHF. CDR3 sequence (DNA): TGTGCCAGCAGTTACGGGGGTGTGGGTTCCCTCCACTTT.